Below, 27 T cell receptor beta chains from the same sample are listed, as sequenced in a study of OX40 agonist ivuxolimab in advanced cancers. Library preparation employed the immunoSEQ multiplex PCR assay. In TCRdb, the immuneACCESS table is reduced to in-frame sequences with V and J assigned. These tables do not hold every clone; where another copy was compared, an unresolved V gene accounts for under half, and the others remain unexplained. The sample table lists 65,000 to 90,000 clones, about 87% of them with a count of one. 0.4% to 0.55% of the sample belongs to the ten largest clones. Material: CD4+ or CD8+ T cells sorted from blood, obtained in a trial of the OX40 agonist ivuxolimab. Receptors originate from an adult with an advanced solid tumor such as melanoma, head and neck, liver or kidney cancer.

The CDR3 DNA follows: TGTGCCAGCAGCTCAAGACTATCCTACGAGCAGTACTTC. This encodes CASSSRLSYEQYF. This chain links TRBV7-8 with TRBJ2-7; TRBD2 is a possible D gene (5 bases). Trimming took off 4 bases at V and 1 base at J, with 8 bases between the two ends. This CDR3 comprises 13 residues. Looked up from germline, CDR1 is SGHVS and CDR2 is FQNEAQ.

The chain uses TRBV6-5 and TRBJ1-4; 8 positions agree with TRBD1. V shed 2 bases and J 8 bases; nucleotides not matched to a gene: 4. This CDR3 contains 14 residues. CDR1 MNHEY and CDR2 SVGAGI come from the germline V gene. CDR3 amino acids: CASSYDRGGEKLFF. For the CDR3, the DNA is TGTGCCAGCAGTTACGACAGGGGTGGAGAAAAACTGTTTTTT.

The rearrangement uses TRBV29-1 and TRBJ2-1; D uncertain. This CDR3 region has 11 residues. V dropped 2 bases and J dropped 8 bases, with 7 bases sitting between them. Germline loops: CDR1 SQVTM, CDR2 ANQGSEA. This chain's CDR3 is CSVEPPDEQFF. The CDR3, as DNA: TGCAGCGTTGAACCCCCCGATGAGCAGTTCTTC.

The chain employs TRBV5-1 and TRBJ2-5, with TRBD2 identical over 9 bases. The tail of the sequence fits TRBJ2-7 better, so the J call may be wrong. Germline V gene lookup returns CDR1 SGHRS and CDR2 YFSETQ. The CDR3 consists of 17 residues. CDR3 sequence (DNA): TGCGCCAGCAGCTTTGGGTCTAGCGGGACGAGCTCCTACGAGCAGTACTTC. It is translated as CASSFGSSGTSSYEQYF.

V and J are TRBV6-1 and TRBJ1-4; D call uncertain. The CDR3 loop spans 15 amino acids. CDR1 is MNHNS and CDR2 is SASEGT in the germline V gene. V shed 4 bases and J shed 6 bases, with 15 bases lying between them. In nucleotides, the CDR3 is TGTGCCAGCAGTGCCCGGGTCCCGAGGGATGAAAAACTGTTTTTT. It specifies CASSARVPRDEKLFF.

The rearrangement uses TRBV5-1 and TRBJ2-7; D is perhaps TRBD1 (5 bases). CDR3 length equals 13 residues. Trimming cost V 5 bases and J 7 bases, with 16 bases left between them. The germline CDR1 and CDR2 sequences are SGHRS and YFSETQ. DNA of the CDR3: TGCGCCAGCAGTGGCAGTGGGGCGAGAGAGCAGTACTTC. Protein sequence: CASSGSGAREQYF.

This clone showed up just once. The CDR3 nucleotides are TGTGCCTGGACTAACAAAGGGGAGCAGTACTTC. Protein: CAWTNKGEQYF. This sequence joins TRBV30 and TRBJ2-7, with D unclear. Germline loops: CDR1 GTSNPN, CDR2 SVGIG (reference sequence). V was trimmed by 4 bases and J by 7 bases, leaving 11 bases between them. CDR3 length: 11 amino acids.

The rearrangement uses TRBV2 and TRBJ2-7; 13 nucleotides line up with TRBD2. V was pared by 0 bases and J by 1 base, with 15 bases of the junction left unmatched. Germline V gene lookup returns CDR1 SNHLY and CDR2 FYNNEI. CDR3 length: 21 amino acids. Here the CDR3 reads CASSEAQPGLAGVSASYEQYF. CDR3 coding DNA: TGTGCCAGCAGTGAAGCCCAACCCGGACTAGCGGGAGTTTCTGCTTCCTACGAGCAGTACTTC.

This clone showed up just a few times. The chain links TRBV18 to TRBJ1-5, with D possibly being TRBD1 (5 bases). This CDR3 is 13 amino acids long. The ends were cut back, 4 bases at V and 5 bases at J, with 9 bases in the middle. Germline V gene data show CDR1 as KGHSH and CDR2 as LQKENI. CDR3 DNA: TGTGCCAGCTCACACGGACATGATCAGCCCCAGCATTTT. Protein: CASSHGHDQPQHF.

The genes are TRBV7-9 and TRBJ2-5, with TRBD2 matching 9 bases. Trimming removed 5 bases from V and 4 bases from J; junction bases left unmatched: 8. CDR1 is SEHNR, CDR2 FQNEAQ, per germline (reference sequence). The CDR3 consists of 15 residues. CDR3 sequence: CASSPRASGVETQYF. The CDR3, as DNA: TGTGCCAGCAGCCCTCGGGCTAGCGGGGTAGAGACCCAGTACTTC. Based on the CDR3 plus reference TRBV7-9 and TRBJ2-5, the full variable domain is DTGVSQNPRHKITKRGQNVTFRCDPISEHNRLYWYRQTLGQGPEFLTYFQNEAQLEKSRLLSDRFSAERPKGSFSTLEIQRTEQGDSAMYLCASSPRASGVETQYFGPGTRLLVL.

The gene calls are TRBV19 and TRBJ1-5, with a weak D call TRBD1 (6 bases). Trimming removed 5 bases at V and 9 bases at J, with 17 bases between. The CDR3 sequence is 14 residues long. CDR1 is LNHDA, CDR2 SQIVND, per germline (reference sequence). The chain's CDR3 is CASSSGQPPLPQHF. In nucleotides, the CDR3 is TGTGCCAGTAGTTCCGGACAGCCTCCCTTGCCCCAGCATTTT.

J is TRBJ2-3 and V is TRBV5-1, with 15 bases aligning to TRBD2. CDR1 is SGHRS, CDR2 YFSETQ, per germline. V was pared by 3 bases and J by 2 bases, with 1 base of the junction left unmatched. This CDR3 contains 16 residues. The CDR3 loop reads CASSWTSGRATDTQYF. CDR3 nucleotide sequence: TGCGCCAGCAGCTGGACTAGCGGGAGGGCCACAGATACGCAGTATTTT. Full variable domain (outside the CDR3, taken from reference TRBV5-1 and TRBJ2-3): KAGVTQTPRYLIKTRGQQVTLSCSPISGHRSVSWYQQTPGQGLQFLFEYFSETQRNKGNFPGRFSGRQFSNSRSEMNVSTLELGDSALYLCASSWTSGRATDTQYFGPGTRLTVL.

The rearrangement links TRBV6-5 to TRBJ1-2; D call uncertain. With 7 bases removed from V and 0 bases from J, the gap between germline ends came to 12 bases. The CDR3 contains 14 residues. CDR1 MNHEY and CDR2 SVGAGI come from the germline V gene. Here the CDR3 reads CASKQLSANYGYTF. CDR3 nucleotides: TGTGCCAGCAAGCAGTTGTCAGCTAACTATGGCTACACCTTC.

This clone was counted a single time. CDR3 DNA: TGTGCCAGCAGTTACTCATCCATCTCGGGGGAGACCCAGTACTTC. Encoded protein: CASSYSSISGETQYF. This chain uses TRBV6-5 with TRBJ2-5; D might be TRBD2 (5 bases). Germline V gene sequence: CDR1 MNHEY, CDR2 SVGAGI. The CDR3 consists of 15 residues. Trimming removed 0 bases at V and 5 bases at J, with 13 bases between.

The gene calls are TRBV7-3 and TRBJ1-1; 8 nucleotides match TRBD1. The CDR3 contains 14 residues. J gave up 6 bases and V 0 bases, and 3 bases lay outside the gene matches. Germline lookup yields CDR1 SGHTA and CDR2 FQGTGA. The CDR3 protein is CASSLTGTGSEAFF. The CDR3 bases are TGTGCCAGCAGCTTAACGGGGACAGGCTCTGAAGCTTTCTTT.

The CDR3 spells CASTGTASGEQFF. CDR3 coding DNA: TGTGCCAGCACCGGGACAGCCTCCGGTGAGCAGTTCTTC. The gene calls are TRBV2 and TRBJ2-1; 7 positions agree with TRBD1. Germline V lookup: CDR1 SNHLY, CDR2 FYNNEI. J was trimmed by 9 bases and V by 7 bases; bases with no gene match: 9. This CDR3 spans 13 amino acids.

The chain is built from TRBV27 and TRBJ2-6, with 8 bases fitting TRBD1. The V gene end was trimmed by 6 bases and the J gene end by 0 bases; junction bases not matched to a gene: 7. Germline V gives CDR1 MNHEY, CDR2 SMNVEV (reference sequence). This CDR3 spans 17 amino acids. The CDR3 nucleotides are TGTGCCAGCAGCTGGGACAGGCAAAGCTCTGGGGCCAACGTCCTGACTTTC. It is translated as CASSWDRQSSGANVLTF.

The chain joins TRBV30 to TRBJ2-7; 10 nucleotides agree with TRBD2. This CDR3 has 19 amino acids. J gave up 2 bases and V 0 bases, and 16 bases lay outside the gene matches. Germline CDR1 is GTSNPN and CDR2 is SVGIG (reference sequence). The DNA of the CDR3 is TGTGCCTGGAGTGTAAGGGACGTACTAGCGGGACCCAGGGCCTACGAGCAGTACTTC. It encodes CAWSVRDVLAGPRAYEQYF.

V usage is TRBV14 and J usage is TRBJ2-3; no clear D gene. Between the trimmed V and J ends, which lost 3 bases and 6 bases, there was a span of 7 bases. Germline V gene lookup returns CDR1 SGHDN and CDR2 FVKESK. This CDR3 is built from 12 residues. The CDR3 region is CASSQGSDTQYF. The CDR3 DNA sequence: TGTGCCAGCAGCCAGGGGTCGGATACGCAGTATTTT.

This sequence joins TRBV2 and TRBJ2-1, with 10 nucleotides matching TRBD2. V lost 6 bases to trimming and J lost 7 bases; unmatched junction nucleotides: 9. The CDR3 covers 15 residues. Germline loops: CDR1 SNHLY, CDR2 FYNNEI. The CDR3 is CASRATSGNGNEQFF. Written as DNA, the CDR3 is TGTGCCAGCAGAGCCACTAGCGGGAACGGAAATGAGCAGTTCTTC.

The chain has TRBV7-9 and TRBJ2-1; D perhaps matches TRBD1 (6 bases). The CDR3 runs 17 residues. Trimming removed 6 bases at V and 2 bases at J, with 20 bases between. From germline, CDR1 is SEHNR and CDR2 FQNEAQ (reference sequence). CDR3 loop: CASSSPLGTKPYNEQFF. In nucleotides, the CDR3 is TGTGCCAGCAGTTCCCCCTTGGGGACAAAGCCCTACAATGAGCAGTTCTTC.

This clone was seen only once. The V call is TRBV4-1, the J call TRBJ2-7; D is possibly TRBD1 (6 bases). V was trimmed by 5 bases and J by 2 bases, leaving 13 bases between them. CDR3 length equals 14 residues. The V gene's germline CDR1 is MGHRA and CDR2 YSYEKL. CDR3 DNA: TGCGCCAGCAGCTTCCAGACAGGCGCCTACGAGCAGTACTTC. Residues: CASSFQTGAYEQYF.

In this sample, this clone turned up once. This chain connects TRBV5-1 to TRBJ2-3, with TRBD1 as a possible D gene (6 bases). Germline V gene lookup returns CDR1 SGHRS and CDR2 YFSETQ. CDR3 length equals 17 residues. V shed 2 bases and J shed 2 bases, with 18 bases lying between them. The CDR3 DNA reads TGCGCCAGCAGCTTCATTGACAGGTCAAACTACACAGATACGCAGTATTTT. This encodes CASSFIDRSNYTDTQYF.

The chain links TRBV10-3 to TRBJ1-2; 8 positions agree with TRBD1. The CDR3 covers 15 residues. CDR1 and CDR2 from the germline V gene are ENHRY and SYGVKD. After removal of 3 bases from V and 2 bases from J, the junction contained 5 bases not matched to a gene. The CDR3 sequence: CAISEGQGRNYGYTF. As DNA, the CDR3 is TGTGCCATCAGTGAAGGACAGGGAAGGAACTATGGCTACACCTTC.

The V gene is TRBV7-9, the J gene TRBJ2-1; 9 bases are a match to TRBD2. CDR1 SEHNR and CDR2 FQNEAQ come from the germline V gene (reference sequence). Trimming at V came to 3 bases and at J to 2 bases, leaving 5 bases not matched to a gene. The CDR3 contains 16 residues. CDR3 protein: CASSFSLAGPYNEQFF. The CDR3 DNA sequence: TGTGCCAGCAGCTTTTCCCTAGCGGGACCCTACAATGAGCAGTTCTTC.

The CDR3 reads CASSLVGGRGYEQYF. The DNA of the CDR3 is TGTGCCAGCAGCTTAGTTGGGGGCAGGGGCTACGAGCAGTACTTC. The genes are TRBV7-2 and TRBJ2-7; D is perhaps TRBD1 (6 bases). Germline CDR1 and CDR2: SGHTA and FQGNSA. CDR3 length: 15 residues. Trimming removed 1 base at V and 3 bases at J, with 13 bases between.

This clone occurred a few times. The rearrangement joins TRBV7-8 to TRBJ2-1; 11 nucleotides agree with TRBD2. The CDR3 has 17 residues. The germline CDR1 and CDR2 sequences are SGHVS and FQNEAQ. The V gene end was trimmed by 2 bases and the J gene end by 3 bases; junction bases not matched to a gene: 6. The CDR3 bases are TGTGCCAGCAGCTTAAGGTTTAGCGGGAGGGGCTACAATGAGCAGTTCTTC. Its protein product is CASSLRFSGRGYNEQFF.